This T cell receptor beta chain was profiled in a study of CD8 T cell repertoires and HIV-1 epitope variants. Study as a whole: Separate from the cultures, 1M uncultured T cells served as baseline.

Points from the study as a whole: Nef KF9 drew about five clonotypes and HW9 one, without TAALDMSHF responses.

V lost 7 bases, J lost 2 bases, and 6 bases lay in between. The CDR3 covers 11 residues. CDR1 and CDR2 from the germline V gene are SGHDT and YYEEEE. Assay used: immunoSEQ multiplex PCR; TCRdb lists only in-frame clones, some missing. Seen here are under 100,000 clones, 70% to 75% observed once, and the top ten hold 20% to 30%. This clone was seen a handful of times. The antigen is not known. Sequenced material: uncultured baseline CD8+ T cells from peripheral blood mononuclear cells (PBMCs). The sequence was collected from a male donor with HIV. The J gene is TRBJ1-2, the V gene TRBV5-6; D remains ambiguous. DNA of the CDR3: TGTGCCAGCGAGGGCAACTATGGCTACACCTTC. Protein sequence: CASEGNYGYTF. Variable domain in full (rest from reference TRBV5-6 and TRBJ1-2): DAGVTQSPTHLIKTRGQQVTLRCSPKSGHDTVSWYQQALGQGPQFIFQYYEEEERQRGNFPDRFSGHQFPNYSSELNVNALLLGDSALYLCASEGNYGYTFGSGTRLTVV.